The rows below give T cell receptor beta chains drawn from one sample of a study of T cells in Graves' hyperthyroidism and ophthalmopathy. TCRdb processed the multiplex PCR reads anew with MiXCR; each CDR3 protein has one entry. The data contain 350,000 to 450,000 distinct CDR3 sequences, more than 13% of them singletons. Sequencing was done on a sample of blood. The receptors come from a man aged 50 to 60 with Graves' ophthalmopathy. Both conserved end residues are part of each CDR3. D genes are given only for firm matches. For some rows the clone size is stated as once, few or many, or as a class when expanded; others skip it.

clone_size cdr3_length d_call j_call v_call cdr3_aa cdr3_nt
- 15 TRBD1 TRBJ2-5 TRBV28 CASIQRDRGRDGQYF TGTGCCAGCATCCAGCGGGACAGGGGGCGGGATGGACAGTACTTC
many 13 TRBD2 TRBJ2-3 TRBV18 CASSPAGGDTQYF TGTGCCAGCTCACCCGCGGGAGGGGATACGCAGTATTTT
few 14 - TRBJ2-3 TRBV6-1 CASSGGPSTDTQYF TGTGCCAGCTCAGGAGGGCCCTCGACAGATACGCAGTATTTT
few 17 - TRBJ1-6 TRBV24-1 CATSENRDKSYNSPLHF TGTGCCACCAGTGAAAACCGGGACAAATCGTATAATTCACCCCTCCACTTT
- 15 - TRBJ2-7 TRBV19 CASSITGSRPYEQYF TGTGCCAGTAGTATAACCGGCTCTAGGCCCTACGAGCAGTACTTC
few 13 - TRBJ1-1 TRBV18 CASSNSGGTEAFF TGTGCCAGCTCCAATTCCGGTGGCACTGAAGCTTTCTTT
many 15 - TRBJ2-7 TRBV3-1 CASSQRRGSPYEQYF TGTGCCAGCAGCCAAAGAAGGGGATCCCCGTACGAGCAGTACTTC
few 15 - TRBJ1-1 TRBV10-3 CAISNRDRGDTEAFF TGTGCCATCAGTAACCGGGACCGGGGGGACACTGAAGCTTTCTTT
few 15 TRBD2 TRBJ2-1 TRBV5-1 CASSPGTSDYNEQFF TGCGCCAGCAGCCCCGGAACTAGCGACTACAATGAGCAGTTCTTC
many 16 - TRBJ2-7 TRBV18 CASSLPVPGTSYEQYF TGTGCCAGCTCACTCCCCGTTCCTGGCACCTCCTACGAGCAGTACTTC
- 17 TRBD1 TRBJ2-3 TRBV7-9 CASSPPRRDRGTDTQYF TGTGCCAGCAGCCCCCCCCGACGGGACAGAGGCACAGATACGCAGTATTTT
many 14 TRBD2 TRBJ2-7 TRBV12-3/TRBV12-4 CASSFSGGEDEQYF TGTGCCAGCAGTTTCTCGGGAGGGGAGGACGAGCAGTACTTC
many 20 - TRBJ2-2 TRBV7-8 CASSLENAPAPGIGTGELFF TGTGCCAGCAGCTTAGAAAATGCCCCAGCTCCCGGGATAGGGACCGGGGAGCTGTTTTTT
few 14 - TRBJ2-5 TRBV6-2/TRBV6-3 CASSYSPGGETQYF TGTGCCAGCAGTTACTCGCCGGGCGGAGAGACCCAGTACTTC
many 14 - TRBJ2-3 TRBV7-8 CASSLVGITDTQYF TGTGCCAGCAGCTTGGTGGGAATCACAGATACGCAGTATTTT
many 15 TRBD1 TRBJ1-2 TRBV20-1 CSARGRTGGLYGYTF TGCAGTGCTAGAGGGAGGACAGGGGGACTCTATGGCTACACCTTC
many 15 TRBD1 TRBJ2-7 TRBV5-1 CASSLGQGASYEQYF TGCGCCAGCAGCTTGGGTCAGGGGGCCTCCTACGAGCAGTACTTC
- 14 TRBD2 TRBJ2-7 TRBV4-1 CASSHPSGSYEQYF TGCGCCAGCAGCCATCCTAGCGGGAGTTACGAGCAGTACTTC
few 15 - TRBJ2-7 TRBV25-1 CASSAGGGYSYEQYF TGTGCCAGCAGTGCGGGGGGCGGCTACTCCTACGAGCAGTACTTC
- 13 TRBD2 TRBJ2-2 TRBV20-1 CSASSSGTGELFF TGCAGTGCGTCATCTAGCGGAACCGGGGAGCTGTTTTTT
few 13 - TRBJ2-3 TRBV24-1 CATSRDVPDTQYF TGTGCCACCAGCCGGGACGTACCAGATACGCAGTATTTT
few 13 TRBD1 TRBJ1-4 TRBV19 CASSTDRAEKLFF TGTGCCAGTAGTACGGACAGGGCGGAAAAACTGTTTTTT
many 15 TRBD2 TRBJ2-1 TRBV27 CASSPGTSGRGEQFF TGTGCCAGCAGTCCTGGGACTAGCGGGAGGGGTGAGCAGTTCTTC
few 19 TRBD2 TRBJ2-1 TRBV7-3 CASSPRPARTSGQYNEQFF TGTGCCAGCAGCCCACGCCCCGCCCGGACTAGCGGGCAATACAATGAGCAGTTCTTC
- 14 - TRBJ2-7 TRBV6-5 CASSYGDISYEQYF TGTGCCAGCAGTTACGGGGACATCTCCTACGAGCAGTACTTC
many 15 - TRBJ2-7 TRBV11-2 CASSPEGTAGSEQYF TGTGCCAGCAGCCCTGAGGGGACGGCGGGGTCCGAGCAGTACTTC
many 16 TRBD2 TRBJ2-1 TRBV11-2 CASRRPLGLAPHKQFF TGTGCCAGCAGACGACCCCTGGGACTAGCACCACACAAGCAGTTCTTC
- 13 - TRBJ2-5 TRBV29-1 CSVESARQETQYF TGCAGCGTTGAGAGTGCTAGACAAGAGACCCAGTACTTC
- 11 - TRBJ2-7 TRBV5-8 CASGLYYEQYF TGTGCCAGCGGCTTGTACTACGAGCAGTACTTC
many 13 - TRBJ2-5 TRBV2 CAERDTVKETQYF TGTGCTGAGCGGGACACCGTAAAAGAGACCCAGTACTTC
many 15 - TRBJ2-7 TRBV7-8 CASSLGELNSYEQYF TGTGCCAGCAGCTTGGGGGAGTTGAACTCCTACGAGCAGTACTTC
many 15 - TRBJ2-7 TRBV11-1 CASSFRDGLSYEQYF TGTGCCAGCAGCTTTCGGGACGGCCTCTCCTACGAGCAGTACTTC
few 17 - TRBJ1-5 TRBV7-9 CASSLDRGRNSNQPQHF TGTGCCAGCAGCTTAGATCGAGGGCGGAATAGCAATCAGCCCCAGCATTTT
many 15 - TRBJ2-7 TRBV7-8 CASSPYLAANNEQYF TGTGCCAGCAGTCCCTACCTGGCGGCGAACAACGAGCAGTACTTC
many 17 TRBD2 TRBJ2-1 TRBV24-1 CATSGMTSGRAYNEQFF TGTGCCACCTCCGGAATGACTAGCGGGAGGGCCTACAATGAGCAGTTCTTC
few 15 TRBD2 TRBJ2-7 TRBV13 CASSIGLAGGEEQYF TGTGCCAGCAGCATCGGACTAGCGGGAGGGGAGGAGCAGTACTTC
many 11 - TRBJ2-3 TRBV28 CASAATDTQYF TGTGCCAGTGCAGCGACAGATACGCAGTATTTT
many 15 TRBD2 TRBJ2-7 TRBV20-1 CSAKVLVAGGGEQYF TGCAGTGCTAAGGTCCTTGTAGCGGGAGGCGGCGAGCAGTACTTC
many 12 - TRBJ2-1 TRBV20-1 CSARRSYNEQFF TGCAGTGCTCGGCGTTCCTACAATGAGCAGTTCTTC
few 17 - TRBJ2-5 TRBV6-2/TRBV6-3 CASTAVRLQSTGGTQYF TGTGCCAGCACAGCAGTTAGGCTCCAGTCCACCGGCGGGACCCAGTACTTC
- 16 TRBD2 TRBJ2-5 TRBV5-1 CASSLGGAGGSETQYF TGCGCCAGCAGCTTGGGGGGCGCGGGAGGTTCCGAGACCCAGTACTTC
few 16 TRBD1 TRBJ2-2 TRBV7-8 CASSLQGAVPAGELFF TGTGCCAGCAGCTTACAGGGGGCAGTCCCAGCCGGGGAGCTGTTTTTT
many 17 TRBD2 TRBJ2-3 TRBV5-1 CASSLSASGNLGDTQYF TGCGCCAGCAGCTTGAGTGCTAGCGGGAACCTGGGAGATACGCAGTATTTT
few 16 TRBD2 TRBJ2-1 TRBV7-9 CASSTEVSGSGYEQFF TGTGCCAGCAGCACAGAGGTAAGCGGGAGTGGCTATGAGCAGTTCTTC
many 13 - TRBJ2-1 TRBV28 CASSLDLGDKQFF TGTGCCAGCAGTTTAGACCTTGGAGATAAGCAGTTCTTC
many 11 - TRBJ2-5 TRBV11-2 CASSLDGAQYF TGTGCCAGCAGCTTAGATGGTGCCCAGTACTTC
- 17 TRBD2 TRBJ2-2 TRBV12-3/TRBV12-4 CASSFLFLAAGAGGLFF TGTGCCAGCAGTTTTTTGTTTCTAGCGGCTGGGGCCGGGGGGCTGTTTTTT
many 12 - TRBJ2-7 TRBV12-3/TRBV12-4 CASKTGRGEQYF TGTGCCAGCAAGACAGGGAGGGGCGAGCAGTACTTC
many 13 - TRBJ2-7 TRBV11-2 CASSLVGVGEQYF TGTGCCAGCAGCTTAGTAGGGGTTGGCGAGCAGTACTTC
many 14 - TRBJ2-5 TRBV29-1 CSVDLTGTGETQYF TGCAGCGTTGACCTGACAGGGACTGGGGAGACCCAGTACTTC
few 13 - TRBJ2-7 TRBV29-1 CSVEDLGGSEQYF TGCAGCGTTGAAGATCTTGGGGGAAGCGAGCAGTACTTC
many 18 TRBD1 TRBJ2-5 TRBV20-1 CSARGVQPGQGLRETQYF TGCAGTGCTAGGGGCGTCCAACCGGGACAGGGCCTTCGGGAGACCCAGTACTTC
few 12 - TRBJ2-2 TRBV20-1 CSAKQTTGELFF TGCAGTGCTAAACAGACCACCGGGGAGCTGTTTTTT
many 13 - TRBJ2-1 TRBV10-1 CASSGLGNNEQFF TGCGCCAGCAGTGGACTAGGGAACAATGAGCAGTTCTTC
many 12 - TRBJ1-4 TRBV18 CASSPSTEGLFF TGTGCCAGCTCACCCTCTACAGAGGGACTGTTTTTT
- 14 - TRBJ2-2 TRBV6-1 CASSVGGSTGELFF TGTGCCAGCAGTGTCGGGGGTAGCACCGGGGAGCTGTTTTTT
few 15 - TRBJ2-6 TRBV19 CASSIGISGANVLTF TGTGCCAGTAGTATCGGGATTTCTGGGGCCAACGTCCTGACTTTC
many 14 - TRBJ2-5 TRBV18 CASSPPTTQETQYF TGTGCCAGCTCACCGCCGACAACACAAGAGACCCAGTACTTC
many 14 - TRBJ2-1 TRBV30 CAWSYQSSYNEQFF TGTGCCTGGAGTTACCAGAGCTCCTACAATGAGCAGTTCTTC